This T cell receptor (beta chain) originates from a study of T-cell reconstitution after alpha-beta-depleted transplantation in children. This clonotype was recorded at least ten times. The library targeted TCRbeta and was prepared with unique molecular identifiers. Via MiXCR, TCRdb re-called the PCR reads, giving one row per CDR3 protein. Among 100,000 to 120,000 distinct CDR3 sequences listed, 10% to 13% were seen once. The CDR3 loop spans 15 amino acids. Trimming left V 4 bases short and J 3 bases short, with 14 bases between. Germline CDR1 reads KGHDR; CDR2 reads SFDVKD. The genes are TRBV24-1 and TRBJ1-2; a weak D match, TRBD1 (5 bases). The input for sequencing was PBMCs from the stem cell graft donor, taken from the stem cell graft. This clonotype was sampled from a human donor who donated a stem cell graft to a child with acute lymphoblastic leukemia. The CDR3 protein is CATSDPGFPYYGYTF. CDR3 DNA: TGTGCCACCAGTGACCCAGGGTTTCCCTACTATGGCTACACCTTC.